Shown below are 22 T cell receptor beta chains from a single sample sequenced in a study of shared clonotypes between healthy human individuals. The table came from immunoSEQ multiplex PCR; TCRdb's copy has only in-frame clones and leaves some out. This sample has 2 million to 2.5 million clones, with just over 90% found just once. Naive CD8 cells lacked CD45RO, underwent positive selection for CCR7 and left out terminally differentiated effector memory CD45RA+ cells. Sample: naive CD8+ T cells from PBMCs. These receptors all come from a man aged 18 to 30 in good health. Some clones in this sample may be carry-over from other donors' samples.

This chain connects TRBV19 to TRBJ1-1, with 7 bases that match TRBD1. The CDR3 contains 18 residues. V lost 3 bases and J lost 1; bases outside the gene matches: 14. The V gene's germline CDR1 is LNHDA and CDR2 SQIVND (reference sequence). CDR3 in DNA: TGTGCCAGTAGTATCTACAGGAACAGGGACAGCAAGAACACTGAAGCTTTCTTT. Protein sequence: CASSIYRNRDSKNTEAFF.

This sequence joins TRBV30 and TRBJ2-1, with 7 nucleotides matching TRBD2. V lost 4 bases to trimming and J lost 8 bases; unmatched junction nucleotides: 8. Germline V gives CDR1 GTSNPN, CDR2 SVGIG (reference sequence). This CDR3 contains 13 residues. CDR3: CAWNGRGLDEQFF. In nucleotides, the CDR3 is TGTGCCTGGAATGGGCGGGGGTTGGATGAGCAGTTCTTC. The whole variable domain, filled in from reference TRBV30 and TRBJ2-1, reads SQTIHQWPATLVQPVGSPLSLECTVEGTSNPNLYWYRQAAGRGLQLLFYSVGIGQISSEVPQNLSASRPQDRQFILSSKKLLLSDSGFYLCAWNGRGLDEQFFGPGTRLTVL.

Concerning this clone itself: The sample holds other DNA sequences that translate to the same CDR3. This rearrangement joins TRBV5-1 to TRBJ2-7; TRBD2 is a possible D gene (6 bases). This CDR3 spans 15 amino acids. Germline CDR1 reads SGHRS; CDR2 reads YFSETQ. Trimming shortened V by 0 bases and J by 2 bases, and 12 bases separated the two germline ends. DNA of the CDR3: TGCGCCAGCAGCTTGGCCTTGCGGGGAGCCTACGAGCAGTACTTC. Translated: CASSLALRGAYEQYF.

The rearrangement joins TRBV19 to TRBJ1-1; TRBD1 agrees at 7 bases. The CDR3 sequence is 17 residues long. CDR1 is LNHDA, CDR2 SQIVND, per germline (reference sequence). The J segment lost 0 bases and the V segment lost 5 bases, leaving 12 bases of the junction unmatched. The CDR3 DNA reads TGTGCCAGTAGTGCCGCCCCCGACAGGGCGATGAACACTGAAGCTTTCTTT. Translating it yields CASSAAPDRAMNTEAFF.

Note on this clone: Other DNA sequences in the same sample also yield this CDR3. The CDR3 protein is CASSLVGSGNTIYF. DNA for the CDR3: TGTGCCAGCAGCTTAGTAGGGTCCGGAAACACCATATATTTT. The gene calls are TRBV7-9 and TRBJ1-3; D gene uncertain. This CDR3 has 14 amino acids. V lost 1 base, J lost 4 bases, and 8 bases lay in between. The germline V gene has CDR1 SEHNR and CDR2 FQNEAQ (reference sequence).

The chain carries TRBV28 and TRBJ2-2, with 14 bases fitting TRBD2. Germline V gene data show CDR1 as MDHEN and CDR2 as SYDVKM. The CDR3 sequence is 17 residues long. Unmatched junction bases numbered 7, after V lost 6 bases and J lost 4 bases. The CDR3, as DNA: TGTGCCAGCAGACAGACTAGCGGGAGGGCGGGCACCGGGGAGCTGTTTTTT. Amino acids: CASRQTSGRAGTGELFF.

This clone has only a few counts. CDR3 in amino acids: CASSMGARTEAFF. For the CDR3, the DNA is TGTGCCAGCAGCATGGGGGCCCGCACTGAAGCTTTCTTT. The chain uses TRBV5-6 and TRBJ1-1; TRBD1 might be the D (6 bases). The germline gives CDR1 SGHDT, CDR2 YYEEEE. V was pared by 4 bases and J by 4 bases, with 11 bases between. The CDR3 extends over 13 amino acids. Supplemented by reference TRBV5-6 and TRBJ1-1, the full variable domain reads DAGVTQSPTHLIKTRGQQVTLRCSPKSGHDTVSWYQQALGQGPQFIFQYYEEEERQRGNFPDRFSGHQFPNYSSELNVNALLLGDSALYLCASSMGARTEAFFGQGTRLTVV.

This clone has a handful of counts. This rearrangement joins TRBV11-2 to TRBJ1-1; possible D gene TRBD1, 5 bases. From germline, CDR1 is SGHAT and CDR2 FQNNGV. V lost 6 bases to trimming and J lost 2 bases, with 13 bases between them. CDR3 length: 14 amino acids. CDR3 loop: CASRDRQGNTEAFF. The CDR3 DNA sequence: TGTGCCAGCAGGGATCGCCAGGGAAACACTGAAGCTTTCTTT.

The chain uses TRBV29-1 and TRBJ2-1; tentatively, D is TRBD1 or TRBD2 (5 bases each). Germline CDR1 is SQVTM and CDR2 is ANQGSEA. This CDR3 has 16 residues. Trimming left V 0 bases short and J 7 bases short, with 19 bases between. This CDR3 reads CSVEDRGTVVGNEQFF. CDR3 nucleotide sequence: TGCAGCGTTGAAGATCGGGGCACCGTCGTAGGTAATGAGCAGTTCTTC.

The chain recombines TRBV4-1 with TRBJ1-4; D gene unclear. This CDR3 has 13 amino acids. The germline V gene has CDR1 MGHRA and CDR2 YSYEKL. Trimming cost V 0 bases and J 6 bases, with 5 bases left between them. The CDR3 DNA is TGCGCCAGCAGCCAAGAAGCTGATGAAAAACTGTTTTTT. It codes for CASSQEADEKLFF.

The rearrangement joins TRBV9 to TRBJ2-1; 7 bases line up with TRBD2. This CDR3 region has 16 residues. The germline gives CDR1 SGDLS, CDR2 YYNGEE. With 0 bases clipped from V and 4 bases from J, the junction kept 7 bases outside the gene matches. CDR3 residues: CASSVGGGRGYNEQFF. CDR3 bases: TGTGCCAGCAGCGTAGGGGGCGGGAGAGGGTACAATGAGCAGTTCTTC.

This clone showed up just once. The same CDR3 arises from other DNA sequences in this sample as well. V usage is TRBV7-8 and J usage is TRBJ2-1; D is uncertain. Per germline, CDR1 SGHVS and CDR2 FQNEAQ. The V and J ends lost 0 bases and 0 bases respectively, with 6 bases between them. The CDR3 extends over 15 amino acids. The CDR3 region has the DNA TGTGCCAGCAGCTTAGCTGTAGGCTCCTACAATGAGCAGTTCTTC. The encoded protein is CASSLAVGSYNEQFF.

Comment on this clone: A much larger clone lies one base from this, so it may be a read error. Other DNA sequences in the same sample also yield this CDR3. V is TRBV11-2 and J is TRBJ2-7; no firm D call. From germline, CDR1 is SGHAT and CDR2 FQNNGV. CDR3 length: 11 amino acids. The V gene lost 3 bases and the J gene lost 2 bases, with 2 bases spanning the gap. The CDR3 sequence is CASSFTYEQYF. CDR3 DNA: TGTGCCAGCAGCTTTACCTACGAGCAGTACTTC.

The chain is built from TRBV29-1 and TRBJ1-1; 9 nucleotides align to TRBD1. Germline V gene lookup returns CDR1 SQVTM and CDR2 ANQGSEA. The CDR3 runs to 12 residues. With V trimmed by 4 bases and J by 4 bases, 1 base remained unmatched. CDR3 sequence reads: CSVGQGGTEAFF. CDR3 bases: TGCAGCGTTGGACAGGGGGGCACTGAAGCTTTCTTT. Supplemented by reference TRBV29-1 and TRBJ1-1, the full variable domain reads SAVISQKPSRDICQRGTSLTIQCQVDSQVTMMFWYRQQPGQSLTLIATANQGSEATYESGFVIDKFPISRPNLTFSTLTVSNMSPEDSSIYLCSVGQGGTEAFFGQGTRLTVV.

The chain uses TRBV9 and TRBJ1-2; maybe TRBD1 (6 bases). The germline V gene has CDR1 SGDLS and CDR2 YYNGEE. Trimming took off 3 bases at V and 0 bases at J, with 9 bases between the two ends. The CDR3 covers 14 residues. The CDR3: CASSGGGSNYGYTF. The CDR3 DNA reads TGTGCCAGCAGCGGAGGGGGATCTAACTATGGCTACACCTTC.

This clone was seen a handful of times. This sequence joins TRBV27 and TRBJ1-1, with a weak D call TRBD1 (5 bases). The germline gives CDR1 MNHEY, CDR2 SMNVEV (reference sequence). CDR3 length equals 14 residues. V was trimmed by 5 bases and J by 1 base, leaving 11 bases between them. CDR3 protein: CASSPRVENTEAFF. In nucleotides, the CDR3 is TGTGCCAGCAGTCCCAGGGTGGAGAACACTGAAGCTTTCTTT.

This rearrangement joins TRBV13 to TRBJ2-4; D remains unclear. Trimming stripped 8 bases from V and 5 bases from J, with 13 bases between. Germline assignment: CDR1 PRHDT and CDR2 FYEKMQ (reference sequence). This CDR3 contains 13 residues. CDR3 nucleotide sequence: TGTGCCAGCGCGGAAAGCACCCAAAACATTCAGTACTTC. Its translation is CASAESTQNIQYF.

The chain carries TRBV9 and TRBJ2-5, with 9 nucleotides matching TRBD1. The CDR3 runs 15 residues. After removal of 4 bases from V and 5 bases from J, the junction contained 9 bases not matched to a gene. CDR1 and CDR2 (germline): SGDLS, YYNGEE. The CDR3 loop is CASSTWTGAKETQYF. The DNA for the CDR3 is TGTGCCAGCAGCACCTGGACAGGGGCTAAGGAGACCCAGTACTTC.

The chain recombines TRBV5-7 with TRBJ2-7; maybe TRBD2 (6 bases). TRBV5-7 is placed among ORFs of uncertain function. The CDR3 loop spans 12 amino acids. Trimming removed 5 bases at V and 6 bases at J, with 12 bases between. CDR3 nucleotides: TGTGCCAGCAGGCGGAGGGGCCGCGAGCAGTACTTC. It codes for CASRRRGREQYF.

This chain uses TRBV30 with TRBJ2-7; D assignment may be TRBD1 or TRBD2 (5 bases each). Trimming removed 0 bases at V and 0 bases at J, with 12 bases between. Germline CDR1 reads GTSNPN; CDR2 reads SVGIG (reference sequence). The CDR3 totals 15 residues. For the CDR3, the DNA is TGTGCCTGGAGTGTCGGGACCTTCAGCTCCTACGAGCAGTACTTC. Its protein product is CAWSVGTFSSYEQYF.

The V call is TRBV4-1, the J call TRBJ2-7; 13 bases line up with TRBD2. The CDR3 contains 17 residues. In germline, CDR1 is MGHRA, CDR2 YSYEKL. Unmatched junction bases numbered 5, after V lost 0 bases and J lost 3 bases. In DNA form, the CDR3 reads TGCGCCAGCAGCCAAGAGGGACTAGCGGGATTGTTCTACGAGCAGTACTTC. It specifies CASSQEGLAGLFYEQYF.

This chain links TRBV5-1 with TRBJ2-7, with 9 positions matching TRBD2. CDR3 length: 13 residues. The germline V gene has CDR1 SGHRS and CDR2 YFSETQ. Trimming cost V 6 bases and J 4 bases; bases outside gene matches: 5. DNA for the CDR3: TGCGCCAGCAATGGCGGGAGGGAGTACGAGCAGTACTTC. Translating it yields CASNGGREYEQYF. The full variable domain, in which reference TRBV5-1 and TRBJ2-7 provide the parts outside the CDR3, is KAGVTQTPRYLIKTRGQQVTLSCSPISGHRSVSWYQQTPGQGLQFLFEYFSETQRNKGNFPGRFSGRQFSNSRSEMNVSTLELGDSALYLCASNGGREYEQYFGPGTRLTVT.